This T cell receptor beta chain comes out of a study of cytomegalovirus exposure and HLA in healthy donors. General study findings and limits: A later analysis revealed that TCR association rates differed between HLA loci, peaking at DRB1 and bottoming out at HLA-C.

Worth noting for this clone: The antigen is not known.

A multiplex PCR was run with 60 Vbeta primers and 13 Jbeta primers. Here immunoSEQ multiplex PCR was the method, and the copy in TCRdb shows in-frame clones only, minus some. The sample includes roughly 160,000 clones, 71% of them seen just once. V lost 5 bases to trimming and J lost 4 bases; unmatched junction nucleotides: 11. Germline V gene data show CDR1 as SGHRS and CDR2 as YFSETQ. The CDR3 has 16 residues. Material for sequencing was PBMCs. This receptor was identified in a girl under 18 in good health and CMV-seronegative. This chain joins TRBV5-1 and TRBJ1-2; 10 positions agree with TRBD1. The CDR3 here is CASRIPGQGNPYGYTF. The CDR3 DNA reads as TGCGCCAGCAGAATACCGGGACAGGGGAATCCCTATGGCTACACCTTC.